These 7 T cell receptor beta chains came from one sample sequenced in a study of cytomegalovirus exposure and HLA in healthy donors. With 60 Vbeta and 13 Jbeta primers, the PCR was carried out. Profiling relied on immunoSEQ multiplex PCR, and the TCRdb table lists in-frame clones only, not all of them. The sample carries about 180,000 clones, under 80% recorded once. The sample taken for sequencing was PBMCs. The receptors derive from a human donor in good health.

The chain links TRBV5-1 to TRBJ2-5; possible D gene TRBD1, 6 bases. The CDR3 consists of 14 residues. The V gene's germline CDR1 is SGHRS and CDR2 YFSETQ. With 0 bases removed from V and 4 bases from J, the gap between germline ends came to 10 bases. CDR3 DNA sequence: TGCGCCAGCAGCTTGGGAACAGGGAGAGAGACCCAGTACTTC. This translates into CASSLGTGRETQYF.

CDR3 DNA: TGTGCCAGCAGCTTAGCGCCCGGGGGGGGCAGGGACTATGGCTACACCTTC. As protein: CASSLAPGGGRDYGYTF. The chain is built from TRBV7-2 and TRBJ1-2, with TRBD1 as a possible D gene (6 bases). In germline, CDR1 is SGHTA, CDR2 FQGNSA. Trimming cost V 0 bases and J 3 bases, with 17 bases left between them. The CDR3 totals 17 residues.

The chain combines TRBV2 with TRBJ2-5, with 8 bases fitting TRBD1. The germline CDR1 and CDR2 sequences are SNHLY and FYNNEI. The CDR3 is 14 amino acids. V lost 5 bases, J lost 2 bases, and 4 bases stayed unmatched. CDR3 coding DNA: TGTGCCAGCAGTTCGGACAGGGCGCAAGAGACCCAGTACTTC. Translation gives CASSSDRAQETQYF.

This clone has a handful of counts. The chain links TRBV7-2 to TRBJ2-3, with 8 bases aligning to TRBD2. Trimming removed 1 base from V and 6 bases from J; junction bases left unmatched: 6. This CDR3 has 15 amino acids. Looked up from germline, CDR1 is SGHTA and CDR2 is FQGNSA. The CDR3 bases are TGTGCCAGCAGCTTAGTTAGCGGGGAGTCGGATACGCAGTATTTT. This sequence encodes CASSLVSGESDTQYF.

The chain carries TRBV19 and TRBJ2-5, with TRBD2 identical over 8 bases. Germline CDR1 reads LNHDA; CDR2 reads SQIVND (reference sequence). Losses at the gene ends were 7 bases for V and 2 bases for J; bases not matched to a gene: 9. The CDR3 covers 15 residues. CDR3 amino acids: CASTPSGGAQETQYF. The DNA of the CDR3 is TGTGCCAGTACCCCCTCGGGGGGGGCACAAGAGACCCAGTACTTC.

The V gene is TRBV6-5, the J gene TRBJ2-7, with TRBD1 matching over 11 bases. The CDR3 has 14 residues. Germline values: CDR1 MNHEY, CDR2 SVGAGI. V was pared by 5 bases and J by 3 bases, with 3 bases of the junction left unmatched. DNA for the CDR3: TGTGCCAGCAGTGAGGGACAGGGGGTCTACGAGCAGTACTTC. Residues: CASSEGQGVYEQYF.

The chain recombines TRBV5-6 with TRBJ2-3; 8 positions agree with TRBD1. Germline CDR1 SGHDT, CDR2 YYEEEE. The length of the CDR3 is 14 residues. V lost 4 bases, J lost 6 bases, and 7 bases stayed unmatched. This CDR3 reads CASSRDRPYDTQYF. The CDR3 DNA sequence: TGTGCCAGCAGCCGGGACAGGCCGTATGATACGCAGTATTTT.